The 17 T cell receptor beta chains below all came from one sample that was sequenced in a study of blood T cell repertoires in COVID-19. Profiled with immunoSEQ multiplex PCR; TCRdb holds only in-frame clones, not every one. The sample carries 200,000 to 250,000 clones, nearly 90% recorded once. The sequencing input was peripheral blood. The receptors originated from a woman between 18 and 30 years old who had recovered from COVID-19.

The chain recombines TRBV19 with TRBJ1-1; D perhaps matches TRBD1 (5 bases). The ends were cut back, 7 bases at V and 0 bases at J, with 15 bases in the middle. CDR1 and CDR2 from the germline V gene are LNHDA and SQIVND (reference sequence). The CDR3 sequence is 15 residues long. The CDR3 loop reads CASIYPRGMNTEAFF. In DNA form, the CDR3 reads TGTGCCAGTATTTATCCGCGGGGGATGAACACTGAAGCTTTCTTT.

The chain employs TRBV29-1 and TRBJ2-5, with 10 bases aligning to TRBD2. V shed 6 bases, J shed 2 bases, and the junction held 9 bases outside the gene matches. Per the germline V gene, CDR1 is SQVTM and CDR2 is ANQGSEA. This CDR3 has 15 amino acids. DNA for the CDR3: TGCAGCGTGGCCCCTAGCGGGAGCCTTCAAGAGACCCAGTACTTC. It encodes CSVAPSGSLQETQYF.

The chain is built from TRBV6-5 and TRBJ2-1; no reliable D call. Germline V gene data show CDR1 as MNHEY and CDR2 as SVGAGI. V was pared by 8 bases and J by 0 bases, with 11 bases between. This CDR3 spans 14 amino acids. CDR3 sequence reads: CASATESSYNEQFF. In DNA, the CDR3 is TGTGCCAGCGCCACAGAGAGCTCCTACAATGAGCAGTTCTTC.

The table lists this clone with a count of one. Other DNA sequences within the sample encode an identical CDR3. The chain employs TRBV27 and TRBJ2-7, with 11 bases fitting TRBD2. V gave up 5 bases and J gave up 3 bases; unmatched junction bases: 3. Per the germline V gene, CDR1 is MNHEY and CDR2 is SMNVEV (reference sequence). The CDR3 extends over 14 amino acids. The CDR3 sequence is CASSPGTSGYEQYF. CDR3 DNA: TGTGCCAGCAGTCCTGGGACTAGCGGCTACGAGCAGTACTTC.

The CDR3 protein is CASRPAGSTDTQYF. The CDR3 DNA sequence: TGTGCCAGCAGACCAGCGGGAAGCACAGATACGCAGTATTTT. V and J are TRBV11-2 and TRBJ2-3, with 7 bases that match TRBD2. V shed 6 bases and J 0 bases; nucleotides not matched to a gene: 3. CDR1 is SGHAT and CDR2 is FQNNGV in the germline V gene. The CDR3 totals 14 residues.

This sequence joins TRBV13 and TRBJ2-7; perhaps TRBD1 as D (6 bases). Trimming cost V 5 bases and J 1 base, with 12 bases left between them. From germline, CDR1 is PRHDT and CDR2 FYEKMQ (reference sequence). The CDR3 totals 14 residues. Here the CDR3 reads CASSPGRGSYEQYF. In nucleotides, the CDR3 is TGTGCCAGCAGCCCCGGCAGGGGTTCCTACGAGCAGTACTTC.

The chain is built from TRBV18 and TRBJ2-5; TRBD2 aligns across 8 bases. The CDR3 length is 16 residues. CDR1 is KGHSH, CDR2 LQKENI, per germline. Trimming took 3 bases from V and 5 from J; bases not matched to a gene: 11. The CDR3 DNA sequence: TGTGCCAGCTCACCGAAGCGGGAGAGGAGGATGGAGACCCAGTACTTC. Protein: CASSPKRERRMETQYF.

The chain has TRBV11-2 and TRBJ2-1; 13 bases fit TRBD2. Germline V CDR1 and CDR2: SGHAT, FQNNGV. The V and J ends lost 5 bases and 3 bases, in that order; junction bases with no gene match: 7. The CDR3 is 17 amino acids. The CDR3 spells CASSAGLAGELYNEQFF. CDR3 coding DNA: TGTGCCAGCAGCGCCGGACTAGCGGGAGAACTCTACAATGAGCAGTTCTTC.

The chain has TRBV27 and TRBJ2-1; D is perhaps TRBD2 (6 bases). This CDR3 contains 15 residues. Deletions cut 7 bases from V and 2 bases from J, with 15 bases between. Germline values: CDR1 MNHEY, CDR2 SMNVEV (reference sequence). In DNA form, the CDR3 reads TGTGCCAGCACCGGGAAGCGGGTGACCTACAATGAGCAGTTCTTC. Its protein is CASTGKRVTYNEQFF.

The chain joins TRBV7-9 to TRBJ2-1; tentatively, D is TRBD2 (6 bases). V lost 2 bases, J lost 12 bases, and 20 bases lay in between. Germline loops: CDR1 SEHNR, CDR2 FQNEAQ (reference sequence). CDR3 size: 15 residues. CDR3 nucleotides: TGTGCCAGCAGCTTAATTGGGGCCAGGAACGGGGGGCAGTTCTTC. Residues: CASSLIGARNGGQFF.

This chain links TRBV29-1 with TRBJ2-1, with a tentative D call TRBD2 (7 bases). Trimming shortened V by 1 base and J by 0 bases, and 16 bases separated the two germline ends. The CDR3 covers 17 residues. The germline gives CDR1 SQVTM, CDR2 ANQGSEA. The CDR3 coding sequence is TGCAGCGTTGAAGGTTCTATAGGGGGGGCCTCCTACAATGAGCAGTTCTTC. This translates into CSVEGSIGGASYNEQFF.

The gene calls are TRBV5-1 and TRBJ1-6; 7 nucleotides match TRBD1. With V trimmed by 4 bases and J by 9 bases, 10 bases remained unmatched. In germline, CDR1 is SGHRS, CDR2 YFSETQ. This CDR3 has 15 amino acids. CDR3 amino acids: CASSPNTGAGSPLHF. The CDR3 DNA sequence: TGCGCCAGCAGCCCGAATACAGGGGCGGGTTCACCCCTCCACTTT.

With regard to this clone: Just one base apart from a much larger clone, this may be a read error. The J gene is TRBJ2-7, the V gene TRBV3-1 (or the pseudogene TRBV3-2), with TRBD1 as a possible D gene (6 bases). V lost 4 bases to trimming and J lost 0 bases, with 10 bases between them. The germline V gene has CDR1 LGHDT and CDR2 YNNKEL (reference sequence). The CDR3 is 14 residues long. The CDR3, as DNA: TGTGCCAGCAGCCTCCGGGACACCTCCTACGAGCAGTACTTC. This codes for CASSLRDTSYEQYF.

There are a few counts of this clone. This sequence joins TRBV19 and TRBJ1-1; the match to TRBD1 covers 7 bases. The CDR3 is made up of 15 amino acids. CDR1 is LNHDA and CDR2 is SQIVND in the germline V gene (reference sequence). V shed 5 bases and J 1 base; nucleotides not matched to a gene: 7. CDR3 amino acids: CASSWDSTANTEAFF. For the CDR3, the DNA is TGTGCCAGTAGTTGGGACAGTACCGCGAACACTGAAGCTTTCTTT.

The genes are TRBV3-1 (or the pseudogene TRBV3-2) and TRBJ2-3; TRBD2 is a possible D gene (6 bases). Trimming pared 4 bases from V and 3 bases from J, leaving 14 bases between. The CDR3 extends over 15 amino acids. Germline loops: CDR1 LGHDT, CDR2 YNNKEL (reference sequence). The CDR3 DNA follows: TGTGCCAGCAGCCTCTTGCTCGGGAGAACAGATACGCAGTATTTT. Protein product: CASSLLLGRTDTQYF.

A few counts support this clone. For the CDR3, the DNA is TGTGCCTGGAGTGGAGGCAGGGGCGTCGATGGCTACACCTTC. Translation: CAWSGGRGVDGYTF. V gene TRBV30 combines with J gene TRBJ1-2; TRBD1 is a possible D gene (6 bases). The germline V gene has CDR1 GTSNPN and CDR2 SVGIG (reference sequence). The V gene lost 1 base and the J gene lost 6 bases, with 15 bases spanning the gap. The CDR3 is made up of 14 amino acids.

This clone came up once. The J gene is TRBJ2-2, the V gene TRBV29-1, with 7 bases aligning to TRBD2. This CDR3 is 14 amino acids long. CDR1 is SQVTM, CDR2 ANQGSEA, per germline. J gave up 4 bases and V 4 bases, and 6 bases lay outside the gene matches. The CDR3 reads CSVGGGRPTGELFF. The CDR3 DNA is TGCAGCGTTGGCGGCGGGAGACCCACCGGGGAGCTGTTTTTT.